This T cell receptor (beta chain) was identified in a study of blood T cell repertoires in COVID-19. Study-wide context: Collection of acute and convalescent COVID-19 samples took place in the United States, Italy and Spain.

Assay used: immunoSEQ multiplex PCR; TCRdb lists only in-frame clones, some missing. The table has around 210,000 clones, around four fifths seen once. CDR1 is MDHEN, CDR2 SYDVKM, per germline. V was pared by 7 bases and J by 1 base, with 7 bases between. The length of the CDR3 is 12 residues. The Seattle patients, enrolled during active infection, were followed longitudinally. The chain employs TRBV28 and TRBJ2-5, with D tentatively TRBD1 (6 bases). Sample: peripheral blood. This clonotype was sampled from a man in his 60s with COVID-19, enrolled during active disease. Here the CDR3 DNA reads TGTGCCAGCAAGGACAGCCAAGAGACCCAGTACTTC. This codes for CASKDSQETQYF.